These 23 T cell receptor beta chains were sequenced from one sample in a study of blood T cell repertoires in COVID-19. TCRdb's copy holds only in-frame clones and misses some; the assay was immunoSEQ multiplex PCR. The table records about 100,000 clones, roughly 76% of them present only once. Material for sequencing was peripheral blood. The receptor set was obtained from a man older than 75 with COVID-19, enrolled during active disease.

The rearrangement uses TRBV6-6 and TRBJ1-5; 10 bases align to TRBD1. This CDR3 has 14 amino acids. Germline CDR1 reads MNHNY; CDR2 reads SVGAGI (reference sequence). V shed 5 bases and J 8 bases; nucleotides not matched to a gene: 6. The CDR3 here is CASSKRGQGEPQHF. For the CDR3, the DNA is TGTGCCAGCAGTAAACGTGGACAGGGGGAGCCCCAGCATTTT.

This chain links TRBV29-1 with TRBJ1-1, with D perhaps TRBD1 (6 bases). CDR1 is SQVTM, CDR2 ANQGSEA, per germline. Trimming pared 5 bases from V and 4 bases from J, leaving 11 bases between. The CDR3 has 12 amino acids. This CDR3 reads CSVLGATTEAFF. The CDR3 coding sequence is TGCAGCGTTCTGGGGGCGACCACTGAAGCTTTCTTT.

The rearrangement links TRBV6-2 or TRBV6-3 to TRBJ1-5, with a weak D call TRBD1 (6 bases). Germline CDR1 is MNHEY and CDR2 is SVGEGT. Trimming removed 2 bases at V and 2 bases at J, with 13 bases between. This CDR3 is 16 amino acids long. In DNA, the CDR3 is TGTGCCAGCAGTTACGAACAGGGTTGGGGCAATCAGCCCCAGCATTTT. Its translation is CASSYEQGWGNQPQHF.

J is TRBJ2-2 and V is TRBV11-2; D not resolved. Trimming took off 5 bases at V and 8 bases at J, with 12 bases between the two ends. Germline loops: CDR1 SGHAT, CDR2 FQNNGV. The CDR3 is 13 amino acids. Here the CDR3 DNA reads TGTGCCAGCAGCGTGCGTCGGGTTGGGGAGCTGTTTTTT. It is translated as CASSVRRVGELFF.

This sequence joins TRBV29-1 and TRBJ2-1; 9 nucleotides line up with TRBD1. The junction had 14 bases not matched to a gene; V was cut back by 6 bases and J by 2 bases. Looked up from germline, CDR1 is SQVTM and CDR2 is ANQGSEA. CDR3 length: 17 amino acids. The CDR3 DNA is TGCAGCGTCATATTACATCTGGGACAGGGTACCTACAATGAGCAGTTCTTC. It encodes CSVILHLGQGTYNEQFF.

The CDR3 sequence is CASSHRQLQETQYF. As DNA, the CDR3 is TGTGCCAGCAGCCACCGACAGCTCCAAGAGACCCAGTACTTC. V usage is TRBV6-2 or TRBV6-3 and J usage is TRBJ2-5; tentative D call: TRBD1 (5 bases). Germline-derived CDR1 and CDR2 are MNHEY and SVGEGT. V lost 6 bases and J 1 base, leaving 12 bases between the germline ends. The CDR3 loop spans 14 amino acids.

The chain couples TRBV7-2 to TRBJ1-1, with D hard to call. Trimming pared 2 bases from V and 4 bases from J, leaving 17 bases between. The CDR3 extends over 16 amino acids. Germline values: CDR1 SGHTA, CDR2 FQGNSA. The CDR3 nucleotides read TGTGCCAGCAGCTTAAAACGAACCTTGACGGGCACTGAAGCTTTCTTT. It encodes CASSLKRTLTGTEAFF.

The CDR3 DNA sequence: TGTGCCAGCAGCTTTCCAGGGGGCGAGCAGTTCTTC. Its translation: CASSFPGGEQFF. The chain uses TRBV11-2 and TRBJ2-1; 8 bases agree with TRBD1. The CDR3 sequence is 12 residues long. J gave up 10 bases and V 3 bases, and 2 bases lay outside the gene matches. The germline CDR1 and CDR2 sequences are SGHAT and FQNNGV.

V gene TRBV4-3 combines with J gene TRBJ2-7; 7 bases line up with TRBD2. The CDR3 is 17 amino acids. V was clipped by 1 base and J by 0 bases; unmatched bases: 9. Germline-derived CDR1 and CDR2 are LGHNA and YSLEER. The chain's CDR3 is CASSQGAGGGYSYEQYF. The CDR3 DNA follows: TGCGCCAGCAGCCAAGGGGCGGGCGGGGGTTACTCCTACGAGCAGTACTTC.

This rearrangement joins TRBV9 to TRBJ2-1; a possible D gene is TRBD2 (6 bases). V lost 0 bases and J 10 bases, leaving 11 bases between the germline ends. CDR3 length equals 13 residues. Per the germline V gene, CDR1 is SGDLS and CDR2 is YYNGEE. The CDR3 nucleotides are TGTGCCAGCAGCGTAGACGGAGGGCGGGAGCAGTTCTTC. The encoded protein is CASSVDGGREQFF.

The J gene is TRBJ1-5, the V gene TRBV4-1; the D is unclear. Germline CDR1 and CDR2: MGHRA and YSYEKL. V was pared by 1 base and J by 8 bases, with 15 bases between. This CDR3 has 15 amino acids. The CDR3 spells CASSQGGRGIEPQHF. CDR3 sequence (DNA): TGCGCCAGCAGCCAAGGAGGTCGGGGAATAGAGCCCCAGCATTTT.

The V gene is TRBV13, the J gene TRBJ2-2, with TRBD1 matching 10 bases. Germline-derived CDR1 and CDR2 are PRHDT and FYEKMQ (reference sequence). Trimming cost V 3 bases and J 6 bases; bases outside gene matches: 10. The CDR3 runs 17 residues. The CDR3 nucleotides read TGTGCCAGCAGCTTGTATACATCGGACAGGGGGTCCGGGGAGCTGTTTTTT. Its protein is CASSLYTSDRGSGELFF. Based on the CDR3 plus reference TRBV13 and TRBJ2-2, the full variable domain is AAGVIQSPRHLIKEKRETATLKCYPIPRHDTVYWYQQGPGQDPQFLISFYEKMQSDKGSIPDRFSAQQFSDYHSELNMSSLELGDSALYFCASSLYTSDRGSGELFFGEGSRLTVL.

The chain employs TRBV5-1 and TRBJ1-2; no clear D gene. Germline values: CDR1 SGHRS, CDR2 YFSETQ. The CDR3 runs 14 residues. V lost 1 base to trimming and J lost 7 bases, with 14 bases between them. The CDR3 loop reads CASSLNSAAGGYTF. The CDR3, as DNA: TGCGCCAGCAGCTTGAATTCGGCCGCAGGTGGCTACACCTTC.

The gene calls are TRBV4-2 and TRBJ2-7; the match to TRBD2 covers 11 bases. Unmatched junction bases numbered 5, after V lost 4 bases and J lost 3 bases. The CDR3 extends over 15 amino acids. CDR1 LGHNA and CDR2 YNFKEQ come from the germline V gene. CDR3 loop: CASSLPGTSGYEQYF. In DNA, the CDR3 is TGTGCCAGCAGCCTCCCCGGGACTAGCGGCTACGAGCAGTACTTC.

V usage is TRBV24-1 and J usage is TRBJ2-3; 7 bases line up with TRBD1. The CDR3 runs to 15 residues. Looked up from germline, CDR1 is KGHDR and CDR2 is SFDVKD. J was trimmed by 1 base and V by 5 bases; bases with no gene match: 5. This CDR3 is CATSVGGAGTDTQYF. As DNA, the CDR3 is TGTGCCACCAGTGTAGGGGGCGCGGGCACAGATACGCAGTATTTT.

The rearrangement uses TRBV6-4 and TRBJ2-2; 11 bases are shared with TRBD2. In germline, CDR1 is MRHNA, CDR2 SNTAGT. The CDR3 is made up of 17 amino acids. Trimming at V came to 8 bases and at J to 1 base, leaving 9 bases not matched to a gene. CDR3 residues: CASPSLAGGRNTGELFF. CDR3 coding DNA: TGTGCCAGCCCGTCATTAGCGGGAGGGCGGAACACCGGGGAGCTGTTTTTT.

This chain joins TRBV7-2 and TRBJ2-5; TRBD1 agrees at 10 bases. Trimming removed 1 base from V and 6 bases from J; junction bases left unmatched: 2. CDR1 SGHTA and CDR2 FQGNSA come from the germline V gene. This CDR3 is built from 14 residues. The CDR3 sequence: CASSLGQGAQTQYF. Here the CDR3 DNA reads TGTGCCAGCAGCTTAGGACAGGGGGCGCAGACCCAGTACTTC.

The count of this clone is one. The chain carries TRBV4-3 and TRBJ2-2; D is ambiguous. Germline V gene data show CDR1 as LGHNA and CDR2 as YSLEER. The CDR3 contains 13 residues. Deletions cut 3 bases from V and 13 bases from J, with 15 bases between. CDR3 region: CASSQQLRRTLFF. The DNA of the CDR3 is TGCGCCAGCAGCCAGCAATTGCGTAGAACGCTGTTTTTT.

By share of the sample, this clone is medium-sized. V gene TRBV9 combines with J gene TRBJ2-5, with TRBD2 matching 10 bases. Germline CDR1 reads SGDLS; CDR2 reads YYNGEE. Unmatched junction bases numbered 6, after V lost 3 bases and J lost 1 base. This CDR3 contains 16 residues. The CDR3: CASSGYGLAAQETQYF. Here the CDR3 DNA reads TGTGCCAGCAGCGGATATGGACTAGCGGCCCAAGAGACCCAGTACTTC.

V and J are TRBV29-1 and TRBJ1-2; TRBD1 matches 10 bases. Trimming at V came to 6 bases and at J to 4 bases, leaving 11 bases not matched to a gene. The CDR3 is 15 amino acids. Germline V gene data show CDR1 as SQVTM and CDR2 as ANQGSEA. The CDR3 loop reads CSVTMAGQGLYGYTF. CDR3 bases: TGCAGCGTGACCATGGCGGGACAGGGGCTCTATGGCTACACCTTC.

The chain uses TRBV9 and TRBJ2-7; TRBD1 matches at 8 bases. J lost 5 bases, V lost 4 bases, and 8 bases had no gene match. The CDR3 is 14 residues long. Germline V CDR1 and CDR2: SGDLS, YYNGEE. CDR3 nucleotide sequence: TGTGCCAGCAGCCCCCGCCAGGGGGCGGACGAGCAGTACTTC. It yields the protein CASSPRQGADEQYF.

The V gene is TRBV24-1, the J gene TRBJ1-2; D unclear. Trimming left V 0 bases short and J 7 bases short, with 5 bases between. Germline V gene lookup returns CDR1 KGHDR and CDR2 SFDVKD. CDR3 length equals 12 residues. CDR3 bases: TGTGCCACCAGTGATTTGTCGGGTGGCTACACCTTC. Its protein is CATSDLSGGYTF.

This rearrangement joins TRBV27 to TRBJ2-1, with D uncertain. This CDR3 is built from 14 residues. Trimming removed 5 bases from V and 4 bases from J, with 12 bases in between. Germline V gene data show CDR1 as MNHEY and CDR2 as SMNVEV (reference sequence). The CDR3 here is CASSKVALYNEQFF. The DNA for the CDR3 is TGTGCCAGCAGTAAGGTAGCCTTATACAATGAGCAGTTCTTC.